This T cell receptor (beta chain) emerged from a study of OX40 agonist ivuxolimab in advanced cancers. Study context: In this trial design, patients received ivuxolimab intravenously at 0.01 to 10 mg/kg every 2 weeks. Mean age approximately 66 years, range about 20 to 79; approximately 80% male. Patients in dose escalation had liver, melanoma, kidney or head and neck cancers.

Germline lookup yields CDR1 SGDLS and CDR2 YYNGEE. The CDR3 is 15 amino acids. Trimming pared 2 bases from V and 1 base from J, leaving 9 bases between. The protocol was immunoSEQ multiplex PCR, while the TCRdb copy is restricted to in-frame clones and leaves out a portion. The table records about 91,000 clones, 87% of them present only once. The chain recombines TRBV9 with TRBJ2-2; D is uncertain. The sample in question was CD4+ or CD8+ T cells sorted from blood, obtained in a trial of the OX40 agonist ivuxolimab. The clonotype originates from an adult with an advanced solid tumor such as melanoma, head and neck, liver or kidney cancer. CDR3 residues: CASSVGIRNTGELFF. DNA of the CDR3: TGTGCCAGCAGCGTGGGAATTAGGAACACCGGGGAGCTGTTTTTT.